One and the same sample provided the 25 T cell receptor beta chains below, sequenced in a study of cytomegalovirus exposure and HLA in healthy donors. Researchers ran the PCR with 60 Vbeta and 13 Jbeta primers. This table comes from immunoSEQ multiplex PCR, and its TCRdb copy is limited to in-frame clones, with some not included. The sample shows 100,000 to 150,000 clones, about 79% of them seen only once. The sequenced sample was PBMCs. These receptors originate from a man in his forties or fifties in good health and CMV-seronegative.

The V call is TRBV4-1, the J call TRBJ1-6; D gene unclear. With 0 bases removed from V and 2 bases from J, the gap between germline ends came to 17 bases. CDR1 and CDR2 from the germline V gene are MGHRA and YSYEKL. The CDR3 length is 19 residues. This chain's CDR3 is CASSQEISWQATYNSPLHF. CDR3 bases: TGCGCCAGCAGCCAAGAAATAAGTTGGCAGGCCACCTATAATTCACCCCTCCACTTT.

V gene TRBV30 combines with J gene TRBJ1-3; D gene unclear. This CDR3 contains 14 residues. Germline loops: CDR1 GTSNPN, CDR2 SVGIG (reference sequence). Deletions cut 7 bases from V and 0 bases from J, with 13 bases between. CDR3 sequence: CASPGDSSGNTIYF. The CDR3, as DNA: TGTGCCTCCCCGGGAGATTCCTCTGGAAACACCATATATTTT.

The genes are TRBV20-1 and TRBJ1-5; TRBD1 is a possible D gene (5 bases). Germline CDR1 and CDR2: DFQATT and SNEGSKA (reference sequence). The CDR3 covers 11 residues. The V gene lost 6 bases and the J gene lost 6 bases, with 9 bases spanning the gap. The CDR3, as DNA: TGCAGTGCCAGTACAGGTCAGCCCCAGCATTTT. It yields the protein CSASTGQPQHF.

The V call is TRBV27, the J call TRBJ2-5; 7 nucleotides agree with TRBD2. The CDR3 contains 13 residues. Trimming cost V 3 bases and J 4 bases; bases outside gene matches: 2. From germline, CDR1 is MNHEY and CDR2 SMNVEV (reference sequence). The CDR3, as DNA: TGTGCCAGCAGTTTGGGGGGGGGAGAGACCCAGTACTTC. It specifies CASSLGGGETQYF.

This chain links TRBV7-8 with TRBJ1-4; no definite D call. V lost 2 bases and J 7 bases, leaving 8 bases between the germline ends. The CDR3 extends over 13 amino acids. CDR1 is SGHVS and CDR2 is FQNEAQ in the germline V gene. The CDR3 DNA follows: TGTGCCAGCAGCTTACGATGGAGTGAAAAACTGTTTTTT. Amino acids: CASSLRWSEKLFF.

This clone is a singleton in its sample. The V and J genes are TRBV5-1 and TRBJ2-1; TRBD2 matches at 11 bases. V shed 4 bases and J 6 bases; nucleotides not matched to a gene: 6. This CDR3 contains 15 residues. The germline V gene has CDR1 SGHRS and CDR2 YFSETQ. The CDR3 coding sequence is TGCGCCAGCAGCCCTAGCGGGGGGTTATCCAATGAGCAGTTCTTC. Its protein product is CASSPSGGLSNEQFF.

This clone was counted once. The genes are TRBV5-1 and TRBJ1-4; a weak D match, TRBD1 (6 bases). The CDR3 covers 16 residues. Germline V gene data show CDR1 as SGHRS and CDR2 as YFSETQ. Trimming left V 4 bases short and J 0 bases short, with 13 bases between. The CDR3 DNA is TGCGCCAGCAGCCCAGGACAGCCCGCAACTAATGAAAAACTGTTTTTT. Encoded protein: CASSPGQPATNEKLFF.

V gene TRBV5-1 combines with J gene TRBJ2-3; 8 nucleotides agree with TRBD2. The V gene's germline CDR1 is SGHRS and CDR2 YFSETQ. The junction had 4 bases not matched to a gene; V was cut back by 6 bases and J by 1 base. The CDR3 covers 14 residues. CDR3 sequence reads: CASTRGDRTDTQYF. CDR3 sequence (DNA): TGCGCCAGCACGCGGGGGGACCGCACAGATACGCAGTATTTT.

CDR3 sequence reads: CAWSQRDRNEKLFF. CDR3 DNA: TGTGCCTGGAGTCAACGGGACAGGAATGAAAAACTGTTTTTT. The chain employs TRBV30 and TRBJ1-4; 8 nucleotides match TRBD1. Germline CDR1 reads GTSNPN; CDR2 reads SVGIG (reference sequence). The CDR3 covers 14 residues. V trimming: 2 bases; J trimming: 5 bases; junction bases outside the gene matches: 4.

The chain couples TRBV7-9 to TRBJ2-1; 8 nucleotides match TRBD2. V was pared by 7 bases and J by 2 bases, with 10 bases of the junction left unmatched. This CDR3 has 16 amino acids. Looked up from germline, CDR1 is SEHNR and CDR2 is FQNEAQ (reference sequence). In nucleotides, the CDR3 is TGTGCCAGCATACCGGGGGTAGCGGGGACCTACAATGAGCAGTTCTTC. Its translation is CASIPGVAGTYNEQFF.

This sequence joins TRBV5-4 and TRBJ2-7; 12 bases line up with TRBD2. Germline V gene sequence: CDR1 SGHNT, CDR2 YYREEE (reference sequence). V lost 4 bases, J lost 2 bases, and 10 bases stayed unmatched. This CDR3 is 17 amino acids long. CDR3 region: CASSRVTSGGPPYEQYF. The CDR3 DNA is TGTGCCAGCAGCCGTGTAACTAGCGGGGGGCCCCCCTACGAGCAGTACTTC.

V usage is TRBV9 and J usage is TRBJ2-3, with 8 bases lining up with TRBD2. The CDR3 consists of 15 residues. Losses at the gene ends were 0 bases for V and 6 bases for J; bases not matched to a gene: 6. The germline gives CDR1 SGDLS, CDR2 YYNGEE. CDR3 nucleotide sequence: TGTGCCAGCAGCGTAGCGCGGGGGGCCTATGATACGCAGTATTTT. It codes for CASSVARGAYDTQYF.

The table lists this clone with a count of one. The V call is TRBV5-1, the J call TRBJ2-2, with D possibly TRBD2 on 7 matching bases. Trimming left V 0 bases short and J 7 bases short, with 13 bases between. This CDR3 has 15 amino acids. The germline gives CDR1 SGHRS, CDR2 YFSETQ. CDR3 amino acids: CASSLEAGASGELFF. The CDR3 nucleotides are TGCGCCAGCAGCTTGGAGGCGGGGGCGAGCGGGGAGCTGTTTTTT.

This chain links TRBV21-1 with TRBJ2-4; the tabulated D call, TRBD2, remains unverified against the DNA. TRBV21-1 is flagged as a pseudogene. The CDR3 is made up of 16 amino acids. The CDR3 sequence is CASSLPREGRGNIQYF. For the CDR3, the DNA is TGTGCCAGCAGCCTCCCGAGGGAGGGGAGGGGAAACATTCAGTACTTC.

The chain joins TRBV9 to TRBJ1-4; D gene uncertain. The V and J ends lost 0 bases and 0 bases respectively, with 9 bases between them. The CDR3 spans 16 residues. From germline, CDR1 is SGDLS and CDR2 YYNGEE. CDR3 amino acids: CASSVESWPTNEKLFF. The CDR3 coding sequence is TGTGCCAGCAGCGTAGAATCGTGGCCAACTAATGAAAAACTGTTTTTT.

The chain uses TRBV10-1 and TRBJ2-7; D gene ambiguous. Trimming stripped 2 bases from V and 5 bases from J, with 4 bases between. CDR3 length: 11 residues. Germline-derived CDR1 and CDR2 are WNHNN and SYGVQD (reference sequence). CDR3 region: CASSEVNEQYF. The DNA of the CDR3 is TGCGCCAGCAGTGAGGTAAACGAGCAGTACTTC.

The chain is built from TRBV5-1 and TRBJ2-7; no firm D call. The CDR3 length is 13 residues. Per the germline V gene, CDR1 is SGHRS and CDR2 is YFSETQ. Between the trimmed V and J ends, which lost 5 bases and 0 bases, there was a span of 9 bases. CDR3 region: CASRSESSYEQYF. Here the CDR3 DNA reads TGCGCCAGCAGGTCTGAGAGCTCCTACGAGCAGTACTTC.

The chain employs TRBV2 and TRBJ1-1; no clear D gene. CDR1 SNHLY and CDR2 FYNNEI come from the germline V gene. The V gene lost 3 bases and the J gene lost 0 bases, with 5 bases spanning the gap. CDR3 length equals 13 residues. CDR3 in amino acids: CASSDRVNTEAFF. The CDR3, as DNA: TGTGCCAGCAGTGACCGGGTGAACACTGAAGCTTTCTTT.

The chain couples TRBV30 to TRBJ2-5; TRBD2 matches 7 bases. V lost 0 bases to trimming and J lost 5 bases; unmatched junction nucleotides: 6. The CDR3 is 14 amino acids. Germline-derived CDR1 and CDR2 are GTSNPN and SVGIG (reference sequence). In DNA, the CDR3 is TGTGCCTGGAGTGTATTCGCGGGGGTGGAGACCCAGTACTTC. It specifies CAWSVFAGVETQYF.

The chain joins TRBV7-8 to TRBJ2-7; 9 bases match TRBD1. Germline CDR1 and CDR2: SGHVS and FQNEAQ. Trimming at V came to 5 bases and at J to 4 bases, leaving 9 bases not matched to a gene. The CDR3 is 15 residues long. CDR3 amino acids: CASSPNRDRVYEQYF. CDR3 nucleotides: TGTGCCAGCAGCCCCAACCGGGACAGGGTGTACGAGCAGTACTTC.

DNA of the CDR3: TGTGCCAGTGCCCTACGGACTAATGAAAAACTGTTTTTT. Translation gives CASALRTNEKLFF. The rearrangement links TRBV19 to TRBJ1-4, with D unresolved. Trimming cost V 8 bases and J 2 bases, with 9 bases left between them. The germline V gene has CDR1 LNHDA and CDR2 SQIVND (reference sequence). The CDR3 spans 13 residues.

This sequence joins TRBV5-1 and TRBJ2-2, with 8 bases matching TRBD1. The CDR3 has 15 amino acids. Germline CDR1 is SGHRS and CDR2 is YFSETQ. V trimming: 4 bases; J trimming: 5 bases; junction bases outside the gene matches: 7. The CDR3 DNA reads TGCGCCAGCAGCCCCTGGACAGGGCGAACCGGGGAGCTGTTTTTT. As protein: CASSPWTGRTGELFF.

V is TRBV7-6 and J is TRBJ2-1, with 7 bases identical to TRBD1. From germline, CDR1 is SGHVS and CDR2 FNYEAQ. This CDR3 is 15 amino acids long. V shed 5 bases, J shed 0 bases, and the junction held 4 bases outside the gene matches. CDR3 nucleotides: TGTGCCAGCAGCCCCAGGGACAGCTCCTACAATGAGCAGTTCTTC. Residues: CASSPRDSSYNEQFF.

The chain couples TRBV4-3 to TRBJ1-5; no clear D. V was trimmed by 0 bases and J by 5 bases, leaving 8 bases between them. Looked up from germline, CDR1 is LGHNA and CDR2 is YSLEER. This CDR3 spans 14 amino acids. CDR3: CASSQDHRDQPQHF. Written as DNA, the CDR3 is TGCGCCAGCAGCCAAGACCACCGAGATCAGCCCCAGCATTTT.

The chain recombines TRBV28 with TRBJ1-2, with 9 bases that match TRBD1. Germline V lookup: CDR1 MDHEN, CDR2 SYDVKM. CDR3 length: 16 residues. Trimming took 4 bases from V and 1 from J; bases not matched to a gene: 7. DNA for the CDR3: TGTGCCAGCAGTTCATCCTGGGGACAGGGTAACTATGGCTACACCTTC. It translates to CASSSSWGQGNYGYTF.